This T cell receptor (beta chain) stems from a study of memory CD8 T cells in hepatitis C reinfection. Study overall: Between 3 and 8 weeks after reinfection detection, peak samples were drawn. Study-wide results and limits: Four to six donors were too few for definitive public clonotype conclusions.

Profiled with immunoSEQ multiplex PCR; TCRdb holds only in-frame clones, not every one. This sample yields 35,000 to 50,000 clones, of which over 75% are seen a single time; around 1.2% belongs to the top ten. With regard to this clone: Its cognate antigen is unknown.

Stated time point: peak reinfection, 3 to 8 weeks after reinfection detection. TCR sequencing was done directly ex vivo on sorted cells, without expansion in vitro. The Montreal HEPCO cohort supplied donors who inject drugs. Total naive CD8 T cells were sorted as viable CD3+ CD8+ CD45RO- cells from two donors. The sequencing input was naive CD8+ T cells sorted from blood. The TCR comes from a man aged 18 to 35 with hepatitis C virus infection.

CDR3: CASSYYTEAFF. The CDR3 DNA reads as TGTGCCAGCAGCTATTACACTGAAGCTTTCTTT. The chain carries TRBV2 and TRBJ1-1; D not certain. Germline CDR1 SNHLY, CDR2 FYNNEI. Trimming took 6 bases from V and 3 from J, leaving 5 bases between them. CDR3 length: 11 residues.